The entry that follows covers one TCR beta chain sequence. Its antigen is still unknown. The data stem from a study of cytomegalovirus exposure and HLA in healthy donors. Study-level information: Later, an analysis reported that the 130 or so validation repertoires had used the same platform as the 550 to 750 first-cohort repertoires. Findings of the study overall: Some public TCRs appeared in many individuals, while most sequences were rare.

A 120-subject validation cohort, separate from the roughly 670-subject first cohort, supplied the donors. V was shortened by 3 bases and J by 8 bases, with 16 bases between the two germline ends. The germline V gene encodes CDR1 LNHDA and CDR2 SQIVND (reference sequence). This CDR3 is built from 14 residues. Libraries were prepared by immunoSEQ multiplex PCR; TCRdb keeps only in-frame clonotypes and omits some of them. Of 68,000 or so clones listed, more than 80% are singletons. Sequenced input: PBMCs. This TCR derives from a woman in her late teens or twenties in good health and CMV-seronegative. This chain joins TRBV19 and TRBJ1-1; D is unresolved. CDR3 sequence: CASSIEANTHEAFF. The CDR3 DNA is TGTGCCAGTAGTATTGAGGCGAACACTCACGAAGCTTTCTTT. Complete variable domain (other parts from reference TRBV19 and TRBJ1-1): DGGITQSPKYLFRKEGQNVTLSCEQNLNHDAMYWYRQDPGQGLRLIYYSQIVNDFQKGDIAEGYSVSREKKESFPLTVTSAQKNPTAFYLCASSIEANTHEAFFGQGTRLTVV.